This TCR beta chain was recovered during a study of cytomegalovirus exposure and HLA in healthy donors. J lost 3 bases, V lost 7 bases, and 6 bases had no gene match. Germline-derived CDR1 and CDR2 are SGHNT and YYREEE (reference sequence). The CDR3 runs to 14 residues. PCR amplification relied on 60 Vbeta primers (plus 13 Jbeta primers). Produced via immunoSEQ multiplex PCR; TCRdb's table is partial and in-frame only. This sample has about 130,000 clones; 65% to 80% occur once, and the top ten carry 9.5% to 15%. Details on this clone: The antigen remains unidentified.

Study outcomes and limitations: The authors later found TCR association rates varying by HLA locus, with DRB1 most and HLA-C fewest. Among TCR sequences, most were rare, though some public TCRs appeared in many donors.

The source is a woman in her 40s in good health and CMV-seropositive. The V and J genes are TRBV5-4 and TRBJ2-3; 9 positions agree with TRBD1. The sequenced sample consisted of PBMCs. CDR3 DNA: TGTGCCAGCTCGGGACAGGGTACGACAGATACGCAGTATTTT. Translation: CASSGQGTTDTQYF. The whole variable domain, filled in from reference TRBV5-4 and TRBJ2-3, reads ETGVTQSPTHLIKTRGQQVTLRCSSQSGHNTVSWYQQALGQGPQFIFQYYREEENGRGNFPPRFSGLQFPNYSSELNVNALELDDSALYLCASSGQGTTDTQYFGPGTRLTVL.